These 32 T cell receptor beta chains came from one sample sequenced in a study of beta chain features in type 1 diabetes. Expressed TCRB transcripts were sequenced because the entire RNA isolate underwent reverse transcription. The assay was immunoSEQ multiplex PCR, and TCRdb's table has in-frame clones only and misses some. This sample has 850,000 to 900,000 clones, with about a sixth found just once. Sequences were obtained from naive CD4+ T cells from blood. These receptors were obtained from a woman aged 18-29 years in good health.

This clone has a handful of counts. This chain joins TRBV4-2 and TRBJ1-2; possibly TRBD1 for D (5 bases). Germline-derived CDR1 and CDR2 are LGHNA and YNFKEQ. The CDR3 has 14 residues. Trimming stripped 1 base from V and 4 bases from J, with 10 bases between. The CDR3 region is CASSQARDGYGYTF. The CDR3 bases are TGTGCCAGCAGCCAAGCCCGGGACGGCTATGGCTACACCTTC.

This clone was picked up a small number of times. The V gene is TRBV29-1, the J gene TRBJ2-3; D unresolved. The V gene's germline CDR1 is SQVTM and CDR2 ANQGSEA. The CDR3 consists of 14 residues. Trimming took off 4 bases at V and 0 bases at J, with 11 bases between the two ends. The CDR3 is CSVGPSSSTDTQYF. CDR3 bases: TGCAGCGTTGGGCCCTCCTCAAGCACAGATACGCAGTATTTT.

A few counts support this clone. This same CDR3 is encoded by further DNA sequences in the sample. The CDR3 reads CASSPSGSSYEQYF. The CDR3 nucleotides are TGTGCCAGCAGCCCCAGCGGTAGCTCCTACGAGCAGTACTTC. The rearrangement joins TRBV9 to TRBJ2-7, with a possible D match to TRBD2 (5 bases). V lost 4 bases to trimming and J lost 0 bases, with 11 bases between them. Germline CDR1 SGDLS, CDR2 YYNGEE. The CDR3 consists of 14 residues.

This chain links TRBV6-5 with TRBJ2-3; 7 bases are a match to TRBD1. The CDR3 is made up of 15 amino acids. Trimming took 5 bases from V and 5 from J; bases not matched to a gene: 10. Per the germline V gene, CDR1 is MNHEY and CDR2 is SVGAGI. CDR3 in amino acids: CASSPVRGLGDTQYF. The DNA of the CDR3 is TGTGCCAGCAGTCCCGTGAGGGGGCTCGGAGATACGCAGTATTTT.

The chain joins TRBV5-5 to TRBJ2-1; D perhaps matches TRBD1 (5 bases). Trimming pared 4 bases from V and 2 bases from J, leaving 10 bases between. CDR1 and CDR2 (germline): SGHKS, YYEKEE (reference sequence). This CDR3 is 14 amino acids long. The CDR3 reads CASSQGLTYNEQFF. For the CDR3, the DNA is TGTGCCAGCAGCCAGGGCCTTACCTACAATGAGCAGTTCTTC.

This clone showed up just a few times. The chain has TRBV4-3 and TRBJ2-3; weak D call: TRBD2 (6 bases). CDR1 and CDR2 from the germline V gene are LGHNA and YSLEER. The CDR3 is 14 amino acids. Trimming removed 4 bases at V and 6 bases at J, with 14 bases between. The CDR3 here is CASSRRTTQDTQYF. The DNA of the CDR3 is TGCGCCAGCAGCCGCAGGACTACTCAGGATACGCAGTATTTT.

The sample holds a few counts of this clone. The CDR3 nucleotides read TGCAGTGCTAGCGGGAGCAATGAGCAGTTCTTC. This codes for CSASGSNEQFF. The chain has TRBV20-1 and TRBJ2-1; perhaps TRBD2 as D (6 bases). Germline V lookup: CDR1 DFQATT, CDR2 SNEGSKA (reference sequence). CDR3 size: 11 residues. Trimming removed 3 bases at V and 6 bases at J, with 6 bases between.

This clone occurred a few times. The chain recombines TRBV10-1 with TRBJ2-3; possibly TRBD1 for D (7 bases). This CDR3 spans 16 amino acids. V was pared by 1 base and J by 4 bases, with 15 bases between. Germline V gene data show CDR1 as WNHNN and CDR2 as SYGVQD (reference sequence). CDR3 nucleotide sequence: TGCGCCAGCAGTGAGTTACGGGGAGGACAGGCAGATACGCAGTATTTT. It encodes CASSELRGGQADTQYF.

The sample holds a few counts of this clone. The chain combines TRBV4-3 with TRBJ2-1, with 9 bases matching TRBD2. V was pared by 1 base and J by 0 bases, with 1 base of the junction left unmatched. The CDR3 runs to 16 residues. In germline, CDR1 is LGHNA, CDR2 YSLEER. CDR3 nucleotide sequence: TGCGCCAGCAGCCAAGCGCGGGAGGGCTCCTACAATGAGCAGTTCTTC. This encodes CASSQAREGSYNEQFF.

This clone was picked up a small number of times. V is TRBV28 and J is TRBJ2-3; TRBD1 or TRBD2 may be the D gene (5 bases each). The V gene's germline CDR1 is MDHEN and CDR2 SYDVKM. This CDR3 contains 13 residues. The V gene lost 6 bases and the J gene lost 3 bases, with 10 bases spanning the gap. CDR3 nucleotides: TGTGCCAGCAGAAACGAGGGGACAGATACGCAGTATTTT. Residues: CASRNEGTDTQYF.

This clone was observed a few times. The gene calls are TRBV7-2 and TRBJ1-5; D unresolved. CDR3 length: 13 amino acids. Germline V CDR1 and CDR2: SGHTA, FQGNSA. V dropped 1 base and J dropped 9 bases, with 10 bases sitting between them. The CDR3 region has the DNA TGTGCCAGCAGCTTAGGGCACCCCCGGCCCCAGCATTTT. Residues: CASSLGHPRPQHF.

The chain is built from TRBV7-2 and TRBJ1-2; D is uncertain. Germline V gene lookup returns CDR1 SGHTA and CDR2 FQGNSA. With 2 bases removed from V and 6 bases from J, the gap between germline ends came to 7 bases. This CDR3 region has 12 residues. CDR3 protein: CASSLWANGYTF. The DNA for the CDR3 is TGTGCCAGCAGCTTATGGGCTAATGGCTACACCTTC. The full variable domain, in which reference TRBV7-2 and TRBJ1-2 provide the parts outside the CDR3, is GAGVSQSPSNKVTEKGKDVELRCDPISGHTALYWYRQSLGQGLEFLIYFQGNSAPDKSGLPSDRFSAERTGGSVSTLTIQRTQQEDSAVYLCASSLWANGYTFGSGTRLTVV.

V gene TRBV11-2 combines with J gene TRBJ2-1; 7 positions match TRBD2. Germline CDR1 and CDR2: SGHAT and FQNNGV. With 2 bases clipped from V and 3 bases from J, the junction kept 7 bases outside the gene matches. There are 16 residues in the CDR3. The CDR3 bases are TGTGCCAGCAGCTTATCGGCGGGAGCAGTCTACAATGAGCAGTTCTTC. Protein sequence: CASSLSAGAVYNEQFF.

V usage is TRBV4-3 and J usage is TRBJ2-5; D gene uncertain. Germline CDR1 and CDR2: LGHNA and YSLEER. V lost 0 bases to trimming and J lost 7 bases, with 9 bases between them. The CDR3 runs to 13 residues. The DNA for the CDR3 is TGCGCCAGCAGCCAAGAGACGGAAGGGACCCAGTACTTC. This codes for CASSQETEGTQYF.

This clone turned up a few times. The V and J genes are TRBV7-8 and TRBJ2-7; no definite D call. V was trimmed by 1 base and J by 4 bases, leaving 11 bases between them. This CDR3 is built from 14 residues. CDR1 SGHVS and CDR2 FQNEAQ come from the germline V gene. CDR3 in amino acids: CASSLESVPYEQYF. CDR3 sequence (DNA): TGTGCCAGCAGCTTAGAGTCCGTACCTTACGAGCAGTACTTC.

The J gene is TRBJ1-2, the V gene TRBV7-9; the D gene is possibly TRBD1 (5 bases). This CDR3 is 13 amino acids long. Germline assignment: CDR1 SEHNR and CDR2 FQNEAQ (reference sequence). V was shortened by 3 bases and J by 8 bases, with 13 bases between the two germline ends. The CDR3 nucleotides are TGTGCCAGCAGCTTGGGACGGGCCCAGGGCTACACCTTC. Protein: CASSLGRAQGYTF.

The chain joins TRBV2 to TRBJ2-6; the match to TRBD1 covers 7 bases. This CDR3 spans 17 amino acids. The V gene's germline CDR1 is SNHLY and CDR2 FYNNEI. Unmatched junction bases numbered 9, after V lost 7 bases and J lost 0 bases. The CDR3 loop is CASIGQVTDSGANVLTF. CDR3 nucleotide sequence: TGTGCCAGCATTGGACAGGTTACGGACTCTGGGGCCAACGTCCTGACTTTC.

The chain has TRBV28 and TRBJ2-1, with unresolved D. The germline V and J ends were trimmed by 2 bases and 3 bases, with 8 bases remaining between them. In germline, CDR1 is MDHEN, CDR2 SYDVKM. The CDR3 length is 14 residues. CDR3 loop: CASSLSGYYNEQFF. The CDR3 nucleotides are TGTGCCAGCAGTTTAAGTGGCTACTACAATGAGCAGTTCTTC.

This clone was seen a handful of times. The CDR3 DNA reads TGTGCCACCCGGGGCCTGGCTTCTCAGCCCCAGCATTTT. Amino acid sequence: CATRGLASQPQHF. This chain links TRBV19 with TRBJ1-5; weak D call: TRBD1 (5 bases). Trimming left V 10 bases short and J 6 bases short, with 16 bases between. Per germline, CDR1 LNHDA and CDR2 SQIVND (reference sequence). This CDR3 comprises 13 residues.

This rearrangement joins TRBV5-1 to TRBJ1-1, with D tentatively TRBD1 (5 bases). The CDR3 totals 16 residues. Germline values: CDR1 SGHRS, CDR2 YFSETQ. V was trimmed by 1 base and J by 1 base, leaving 14 bases between them. In DNA, the CDR3 is TGCGCCAGCAGCTTGACCAGGGTCTCCAAGAACACTGAAGCTTTCTTT. It is translated as CASSLTRVSKNTEAFF.

The sample holds a few counts of this clone. Other DNA sequences of this sample code for an identical CDR3. The chain links TRBV28 to TRBJ2-2, with D possibly being TRBD1 (5 bases). Germline V gives CDR1 MDHEN, CDR2 SYDVKM. The CDR3 sequence is 13 residues long. V was clipped by 6 bases and J by 5 bases, with 10 bases between them. DNA for the CDR3: TGTGCCAGCAGACGGACAAGTACCGGGGAGCTGTTTTTT. Translation gives CASRRTSTGELFF.

The J gene is TRBJ2-1, the V gene TRBV11-3; D gene ambiguous. CDR3 size: 15 residues. Between the trimmed V and J ends, which lost 0 bases and 4 bases, there was a span of 10 bases. Germline loops: CDR1 SGHNT, CDR2 YENEEA. In DNA, the CDR3 is TGTGCCAGCAGCTTAGATGTGGGGTCTTACAATGAGCAGTTCTTC. Protein product: CASSLDVGSYNEQFF. Full variable domain (missing parts from reference TRBV11-3 and TRBJ2-1): EAGVVQSPRYKIIEKKQPVAFWCNPISGHNTLYWYLQNLGQGPELLIRYENEEAVDDSQLPKDRFSAERLKGVDSTLKIQPAELGDSAVYLCASSLDVGSYNEQFFGPGTRLTVL.

The chain recombines TRBV6-6 with TRBJ2-7, with D perhaps TRBD1 (6 bases). V was clipped by 5 bases and J by 3 bases, with 11 bases between them. This CDR3 region has 13 residues. CDR1 and CDR2 from the germline V gene are MNHNY and SVGAGI (reference sequence). CDR3 nucleotide sequence: TGTGCCAGCAGTCGGGACATATTCTACGAGCAGTACTTC. Residues: CASSRDIFYEQYF.

In its sample, this clone was seen a few times. The chain employs TRBV28 and TRBJ2-5, with 8 bases identical to TRBD2. Germline V lookup: CDR1 MDHEN, CDR2 SYDVKM. This CDR3 is 14 amino acids long. J lost 4 bases, V lost 6 bases, and 7 bases had no gene match. CDR3 protein: CASRTSGSRETQYF. The CDR3 DNA follows: TGTGCCAGCAGAACGAGCGGGAGTAGAGAGACCCAGTACTTC.

This clone has a handful of counts. V gene TRBV28 combines with J gene TRBJ2-7, with 7 bases lining up with TRBD1. The CDR3 is made up of 14 amino acids. Germline V lookup: CDR1 MDHEN, CDR2 SYDVKM. With 6 bases clipped from V and 6 bases from J, the junction kept 11 bases outside the gene matches. The CDR3: CASRSGTALSEQYF. The CDR3, as DNA: TGTGCCAGCAGATCCGGGACAGCCCTCTCCGAGCAGTACTTC.

This clone was found many times. The rearrangement links TRBV14 to TRBJ2-3; D is uncertain. The CDR3 runs 12 residues. Germline V gene data show CDR1 as SGHDN and CDR2 as FVKESK. The V gene lost 4 bases and the J gene lost 6 bases, with 8 bases spanning the gap. The CDR3 here is CASSPQADTQYF. The CDR3 nucleotides are TGTGCCAGCAGCCCCCAGGCGGATACGCAGTATTTT.

This clone was seen a handful of times. The rearrangement uses TRBV20-1 and TRBJ2-2; D uncertain. The length of the CDR3 is 11 residues. Trimming took off 4 bases at V and 5 bases at J, with 5 bases between the two ends. Per the germline V gene, CDR1 is DFQATT and CDR2 is SNEGSKA (reference sequence). In DNA, the CDR3 is TGCAGTGCTAAGGGAACCGGGGAGCTGTTTTTT. Its protein product is CSAKGTGELFF.

This clone was seen a handful of times. The V gene is TRBV28, the J gene TRBJ2-3; D may be TRBD1 (6 bases). Germline values: CDR1 MDHEN, CDR2 SYDVKM. Trimming shortened V by 6 bases and J by 0 bases, and 16 bases separated the two germline ends. The CDR3 is 16 amino acids. In nucleotides, the CDR3 is TGTGCCAGCAGCTTACCAGGGGTTCCTAGCACAGATACGCAGTATTTT. Amino acids: CASSLPGVPSTDTQYF.

V gene TRBV20-1 combines with J gene TRBJ2-4; D is unclear. V lost 1 base and J lost 6, with 4 bases in between. The CDR3 has 11 residues. Germline lookup yields CDR1 DFQATT and CDR2 SNEGSKA (reference sequence). CDR3 protein: CSARGLNIQYF. The CDR3 nucleotides read TGCAGTGCTAGAGGACTAAACATTCAGTACTTC.

The sample holds a few counts of this clone. This chain links TRBV4-2 with TRBJ2-5, with TRBD1 identical over 7 bases. V shed 1 base, J shed 3 bases, and the junction held 2 bases outside the gene matches. This CDR3 contains 14 residues. CDR1 LGHNA and CDR2 YNFKEQ come from the germline V gene. This chain's CDR3 is CASSQVGTEETQYF. The CDR3 bases are TGTGCCAGCAGCCAAGTGGGGACAGAAGAGACCCAGTACTTC.

The J gene is TRBJ2-7, the V gene TRBV7-8; 9 bases fit TRBD1. Germline CDR1 reads SGHVS; CDR2 reads FQNEAQ. The V gene end was trimmed by 5 bases and the J gene end by 6 bases; junction bases not matched to a gene: 8. The CDR3 covers 14 residues. Here the CDR3 reads CASSHRDRAGEQYF. The CDR3 DNA reads as TGTGCCAGCAGCCACCGGGACAGGGCTGGCGAGCAGTACTTC.

This clone has only a few counts. The gene calls are TRBV15 and TRBJ2-1; 8 bases map to TRBD1. The CDR3 extends over 16 amino acids. Per the germline V gene, CDR1 is LNHNV and CDR2 is YYDKDF (reference sequence). V dropped 0 bases and J dropped 9; count of bases not matched to a gene: 10. The CDR3 sequence: CATSRDTGRGLGEQFF. The CDR3 DNA is TGTGCCACCAGCAGAGATACGGGCAGGGGGCTTGGTGAGCAGTTCTTC.